This is a list of T cell receptor beta chains from one sample in a study of OX40 agonist ivuxolimab in advanced cancers. Profiling relied on immunoSEQ multiplex PCR, and the TCRdb table lists in-frame clones only, not all of them. The sample consists of 30,000 to 45,000 clones, around 90% of them appearing once. Sample: CD4+ or CD8+ T cells sorted from blood, taken in a trial of the OX40 agonist ivuxolimab. These receptors were collected from an adult with an advanced solid tumor such as melanoma, head and neck, liver or kidney cancer. Both conserved end residues are part of each CDR3. D genes are given only for firm matches. The size of a clone is reported for some rows only, either as once, few or many, or as a class for expanded clones.

>.|TRBJ1-2|.|TRBV28
TGTGCCAGCAGTTTACGGGGAGGCGGTGGCTACACCTTC
CASSLRGGGGYTF
>TRBD2|TRBJ2-3|.|TRBV7-9
TGTGCCAGCCAACCACGGGACTACCGAGGTTATACGCAGTATTTT
CASQPRDYRGYTQYF
>.|TRBJ1-4|.|TRBV7-9
TGTGCCAGCAGCTTAATACAGCCTAATGAAAAACTGTTTTTT
CASSLIQPNEKLFF
>TRBD1|TRBJ2-5|.|TRBV29-1
TGCAGCGTTGCGGGACAGGGGCCGGGAGAGACCCAGTACTTC
CSVAGQGPGETQYF
>.|TRBJ1-5|.|TRBV4-1
TGCGCCAGCAGCCAAGTCAGCAATCAGCCCCAGCATTTT
CASSQVSNQPQHF
>TRBD2|TRBJ2-2|.|TRBV7-2
TGTGCCAGCAGCCCAGGACTAGCCACCACCTCAGCGGGGGAGCTGTTTTTT
CASSPGLATTSAGELFF
>.|TRBJ1-1|.|TRBV5-6
TGTGCCAGCAGCTCCTACACTGAAGCTTTCTTT
CASSSYTEAFF
>TRBD1|TRBJ2-3|once|TRBV19
TGTGCCAGTAGTATAGTACCGGGACAGGCCACAGATACGCAGTATTTT
CASSIVPGQATDTQYF
>.|TRBJ2-7|.|TRBV5-1
TGCGCCAGCAGTCTCGTCCCCTACGAGCAGTACTTC
CASSLVPYEQYF
>.|TRBJ2-3|.|TRBV27
TGTGCCGGGTGGGGAGCTCCGGATACGCAGTATTTT
CAGWGAPDTQYF
>.|TRBJ1-3|.|TRBV7-9
TGTGCCAGCAGCTTAATGGGAAACACCATATATTTT
CASSLMGNTIYF
>.|TRBJ2-7|.|TRBV6-5
TGTGCCACCGTTTTCTCCTACGAGCAGTACTTC
CATVFSYEQYF
>.|TRBJ2-3|.|TRBV7-3
TGTGCCAGCAGCTATAGAGCAGGGGGCACAGATACGCAGTATTTT
CASSYRAGGTDTQYF
>.|TRBJ1-1|.|TRBV19
TGTGCCAGTAGTATCACCAGCTGGAACACTGAAGCTTTCTTT
CASSITSWNTEAFF
>TRBD1|TRBJ1-1|few|TRBV9
TGTGCCAGCAGCGTAGTGGGGACAGCGGAAGCTTTCTTT
CASSVVGTAEAFF
>.|TRBJ2-7|.|TRBV19
TGTGCCACCAACGGCGGAGGATACGAGCAGTACTTC
CATNGGGYEQYF
>.|TRBJ2-3|.|TRBV5-5
TGTGCCAGCAGCCCCGAGGGTGGCGGGAATACGCAGTATTTT
CASSPEGGGNTQYF
>.|TRBJ2-3|.|TRBV7-3
TGTGCCAGCAGCTATCTATTCGGCGGCACAGATACGCAGTATTTT
CASSYLFGGTDTQYF
>TRBD1|TRBJ2-7|.|TRBV2
TGTGCCAGCAGTGAATTGGAGGCAGGGGGCTACGAGCAGTACTTC
CASSELEAGGYEQYF
>.|TRBJ2-7|.|TRBV4-3
TGCGCCAGCAGCCCCCCGGCGGGACAGTGCTACGAGCAGTACTTC
CASSPPAGQCYEQYF
>.|TRBJ2-5|.|TRBV7-8
TGTGCCAGCAGCTTAGCGACTCTGTACCAAGAGACCCAGTACTTC
CASSLATLYQETQYF
>.|TRBJ2-7|.|TRBV27
TGTGCCAGCAGACCTACAGAAAACTACGAGCAGTACTTC
CASRPTENYEQYF
>.|TRBJ2-1|.|TRBV15
TGTGCCACCAGCAGAGATGCGTTTGTTGGTCATGAGCAGTTCTTC
CATSRDAFVGHEQFF
>.|TRBJ2-5|.|TRBV9
TGTGCCAGCAGCGTAGAAGGGCGATGGGAGACCCAGTACTTC
CASSVEGRWETQYF
>TRBD1|TRBJ1-2|.|TRBV6-5
TGTGCCAGCAGGGCCGGGACAGGGTTGGAAAGATTC
CASRAGTGLERF